A selection of T cell receptor beta chains follows, all from one sample in a study of cytomegalovirus exposure and HLA in healthy donors. The method was immunoSEQ multiplex PCR; TCRdb's version includes in-frame clones alone and lacks a portion of them. The profile shows 200,000 or so clones, approximately 78% of them singletons. The sequencing input was PBMCs. The receptors come from a man aged 25 to 40 in good health and CMV-seronegative. CDR3s include the opening cysteine and the closing phenylalanine or tryptophan. Fields, in order: J gene, V gene, clone size, D gene, CDR3 DNA, CDR3 protein. D genes are given only for firm matches. Some rows have no size entry. The others give once, few or many, or a class for an expanded clone.

TRBJ1-5	TRBV6-1	.	TRBD1	TGTGCCAGCAGTGAAAGGGACAGGAATAGCAATCAGCCCCAGCATTTT	CASSERDRNSNQPQHF
TRBJ1-5	TRBV7-2	.	TRBD1	TGTGCCAGCAGCTTCGGACAGGGAGGTCAGCCCCAGCATTTT	CASSFGQGGQPQHF
TRBJ1-1	TRBV5-1	.	.	TGCGCCAGCAGCTGGACAGCGGGGCAGAACACTGAAGCTTTCTTT	CASSWTAGQNTEAFF
TRBJ2-6	TRBV5-1	.	.	TGCGCCAGCAGCTTGGAGGGGCAAGGGGCCAACGTCCTGACTTTC	CASSLEGQGANVLTF
TRBJ2-7	TRBV28	.	TRBD1	TGTGCCAGCAGTTCCCCCGGGACAGGCAACTACGAGCAGTACTTC	CASSSPGTGNYEQYF
TRBJ2-7	TRBV27	.	.	TGTGCCAGCAGTTTGCGTTGGGGGAGCGGCGGGGCGATACCGTACGAGCAGTACTTC	CASSLRWGSGGAIPYEQYF
TRBJ1-2	TRBV5-1	.	TRBD1	TGCGCCAGCAGCCCAGAAGGACAGGGGTGGAACTATGGCTACACCTTC	CASSPEGQGWNYGYTF
TRBJ2-5	TRBV7-9	.	TRBD1	TGTGCCAGCAGCTCGGGACAGAAAGAGACCCAGTACTTC	CASSSGQKETQYF
TRBJ2-1	TRBV7-9	.	TRBD2	TGTGCCAGCAGCACCCGGGGACTAGTCTACGGTGAGCAGTTCTTC	CASSTRGLVYGEQFF
TRBJ1-2	TRBV4-2	.	TRBD1	TGTGCCAGCAGCCAAGGACAGGGGGCGGACTATGGCTACACCTTC	CASSQGQGADYGYTF
TRBJ1-3	TRBV19	.	.	TGTGCCAGTAGTAATCGCCAGGGACTTGGAAACACCATATATTTT	CASSNRQGLGNTIYF
TRBJ2-7	TRBV28	.	.	TGTGCCAGCCACTCCAAGACCTACGAGCAGTACTTC	CASHSKTYEQYF
TRBJ1-1	TRBV5-6	.	TRBD1	TGTGCCAGCAGATACGCCGGGACAGGGGATGTCACTGAAGCTTTCTTT	CASRYAGTGDVTEAFF
TRBJ1-2	TRBV5-6	.	TRBD1	TGTGCCAGCAGCTGGGGGACAGGGGGAACGGACTATGGCTACACCTTC	CASSWGTGGTDYGYTF
TRBJ1-2	TRBV10-2	.	.	TGCGCCAGCAGTGATAGTACCGAATCCACTAACTATGGCTACACCTTC	CASSDSTESTNYGYTF
TRBJ1-3	TRBV6-1	.	TRBD1	TGTGCCAGCAGTGCCTCGACAGGGGCCGGAAACACCATATATTTT	CASSASTGAGNTIYF
TRBJ1-4	TRBV6-5	.	TRBD1	TGTGCCAGCAGTAGGGGGACAGGGGGCTATAAAAAACTGTTTTTT	CASSRGTGGYKKLFF
TRBJ1-6	TRBV14	.	.	TGTGCCAGCAGCCCCACGGGGGGCAGGTCACCCCTCCACTTT	CASSPTGGRSPLHF
TRBJ2-1	TRBV7-6	few	.	TGTGCCAGCAGCCCCCGAGCAGGGGTGAGCTCCTACAATGAGCAGTTCTTC	CASSPRAGVSSYNEQFF
TRBJ2-1	TRBV5-1	.	TRBD2	TGCGCCAGCAGCCCAATAAGCGGGAGGTACAATGAGCAGTTCTTC	CASSPISGRYNEQFF
TRBJ1-2	TRBV6-6	.	.	TGTGCCAGCAGTTACGGGGCAGGGGTAGGCTACACCTTC	CASSYGAGVGYTF
TRBJ2-1	TRBV7-9	.	TRBD2	TGTGCCAGCAGCCCTACTGGACTAGCGGGTAAACAGGATGAGCAGTTCTTC	CASSPTGLAGKQDEQFF
TRBJ1-5	TRBV4-2	.	TRBD1	TGTGCCAGCAGCCAAGCAGGGGGAGATCAGCCCCAGCATTTT	CASSQAGGDQPQHF
TRBJ2-1	TRBV9	once	TRBD2	TGTGCCAGCAGCGCCCGGCAGGAACTAGCGCTCAACAATGAGCAGTTCTTC	CASSARQELALNNEQFF
TRBJ2-1	TRBV27	few	.	TGTGCCAGCAGTTTTCTTCCAATCCTATACAATGAGCAGTTCTTC	CASSFLPILYNEQFF
TRBJ1-5	TRBV19	.	TRBD1	TGTGCCAGTAGTATGGGGACAGGAAATCAGCCCCAGCATTTT	CASSMGTGNQPQHF
TRBJ2-7	TRBV5-1	.	TRBD1	TGCGCCAGCAGCACCGGACAGGGCCCATCCTACGAGCAGTACTTC	CASSTGQGPSYEQYF
TRBJ1-3	TRBV11-2	.	.	TGTGCCAGCAGCTTAGCCGCAGGTCCTGGAAACACCATATATTTT	CASSLAAGPGNTIYF
TRBJ2-7	TRBV19	.	TRBD2	TGTGCCACCACGCAAGGGACTAGCGGTTCCTACGAGCAGTACTTC	CATTQGTSGSYEQYF
TRBJ2-7	TRBV11-2	.	.	TGTGCCAGCAGCTTAGGGGCCTCAGGGAAGACCTACGAGCAGTACTTC	CASSLGASGKTYEQYF
TRBJ1-1	TRBV5-6	.	TRBD1	TGTGCCAGCACCCGGGACAGGGGTTCCCTAATGAACACTGAAGCTTTCTTT	CASTRDRGSLMNTEAFF
TRBJ2-1	TRBV15	.	.	TGTGCCACCAGCAGAGGACGGGTGTTTGAATGGTCCCCGTCGTCCTACAATGAGCAGTTCTTC	CATSRGRVFEWSPSSYNEQFF
TRBJ2-7	TRBV6-4	.	.	TGTGCCAGCAGTGACTCCGGCAGGGGCCTCTCCTACGAGCAGTACTTC	CASSDSGRGLSYEQYF
TRBJ1-6	TRBV19	.	.	TGTGCCAGTTGGGCGGGGGGGTCTCGGTCACCCCTCCACTTT	CASWAGGSRSPLHF
TRBJ1-1	TRBV2	.	.	TGTGCCAGCAGTGATTCCGGTGAGGTGAACACTGAAGCTTTCTTT	CASSDSGEVNTEAFF
TRBJ1-2	TRBV5-5	.	.	TGTGCCAGCAGCTTGGGACTCTATGGCTACACCTTC	CASSLGLYGYTF
TRBJ2-7	TRBV2	.	TRBD1	TGTGCCAGCAGTGAAAAGGTCGGGACAGGGGATTGGTACGAGCAGTACTTC	CASSEKVGTGDWYEQYF
TRBJ1-1	TRBV6-1	.	TRBD1	TGTGCCAGCAGCGAACTAGGGACAGGTGTCAACACTGAAGCTTTCTTT	CASSELGTGVNTEAFF
TRBJ2-2	TRBV7-2	.	TRBD2	TGTGCCAGCAGCCCGGGACTAGCGGTTCTTAGGGGCGGGGAGCTGTTTTTT	CASSPGLAVLRGGELFF
TRBJ1-6	TRBV6-5	few	.	TGTGCCAGCAGTTTTGGAGGACCCCTCCACTTT	CASSFGGPLHF
TRBJ1-1	TRBV19	.	TRBD1	TGTGCCAGTAGTGACAACCGACAGGGTAGCTCTGAAGCTTTCTTT	CASSDNRQGSSEAFF
TRBJ1-5	TRBV6-1	.	.	TGTGCCAGCTATAACCGCCAGGGCAATCAGCCCCAGCATTTT	CASYNRQGNQPQHF